Following are 18 T cell receptor beta chains from one sample sequenced in a study of a mutant IDH1 vaccine in newly diagnosed glioma. Antigen specificity for these receptors is unknown. Time point specified: week 11, during vaccination. The vaccine gave 300 ug of a 20-mer mutant IDH1 peptide subcutaneously per dose. TCRdb keeps only in-frame clones here, not all; method: immunoSEQ multiplex PCR. In the table there are about 32,000 clones, about 73% of which are singletons. The material was PBMCs, obtained from a glioma patient whose treatment included an IDH1 peptide vaccine. The receptors were sampled from a man aged 25-40 years with glioma.

The rearrangement joins TRBV6-5 to TRBJ1-2; no definite D call. CDR3 length equals 13 residues. Trimming removed 6 bases from V and 5 bases from J, with 13 bases in between. The germline gives CDR1 MNHEY, CDR2 SVGAGI. The CDR3 DNA reads TGTGCCAGCAGAGTTAGTCCCTTATATGGCTACACCTTC. It is translated as CASRVSPLYGYTF.

This rearrangement joins TRBV6-1 to TRBJ2-5, with TRBD2 identical over 11 bases. CDR3 length equals 15 residues. After removal of 3 bases from V and 2 bases from J, the junction contained 2 bases not matched to a gene. Germline lookup yields CDR1 MNHNS and CDR2 SASEGT. The CDR3 bases are TGTGCCAGCAGTGATTTAGCGGGAGGGCAAGAGACCCAGTACTTC. This encodes CASSDLAGGQETQYF.

V usage is TRBV5-1 and J usage is TRBJ2-2; TRBD2 matches 7 bases. Trimming removed 4 bases from V and 1 base from J; junction bases left unmatched: 7. This CDR3 is built from 16 residues. The germline gives CDR1 SGHRS, CDR2 YFSETQ. CDR3 protein: CASSPEASGNTGELFF. As DNA, the CDR3 is TGCGCCAGCAGCCCGGAGGCTAGCGGGAACACCGGGGAGCTGTTTTTT.

This CDR3 reads CASSYSGDSGNSPLHF. The CDR3 nucleotides are TGTGCCAGCAGTTACTCAGGAGACAGTGGGAATTCACCCCTCCACTTT. V and J are TRBV6-6 and TRBJ1-6; D might be TRBD1 (5 bases). This CDR3 contains 16 residues. CDR1 and CDR2 (germline): MNHNY, SVGAGI (reference sequence). V was pared by 0 bases and J by 7 bases, with 13 bases between.

V usage is TRBV18 and J usage is TRBJ2-7; D remains unclear. Per germline, CDR1 KGHSH and CDR2 LQKENI. CDR3 length: 17 amino acids. V lost 3 bases and J lost 7, with 25 bases in between. CDR3: CASSPRETERPEGEQYF. The DNA of the CDR3 is TGTGCCAGCTCACCTCGAGAGACTGAACGCCCCGAAGGGGAGCAGTACTTC.

The genes are TRBV6-4 and TRBJ2-6; TRBD1 matches at 8 bases. The CDR3 has 18 residues. CDR1 and CDR2 from the germline V gene are MRHNA and SNTAGT. V shed 3 bases and J 2 bases; nucleotides not matched to a gene: 9. The CDR3 DNA sequence: TGTGCCAGCAGTGAGGTTCCAGGGGGCGTACCTGGGGCCAACGTCCTGACTTTC. Translated: CASSEVPGGVPGANVLTF.

V usage is TRBV7-9 and J usage is TRBJ2-7; 11 bases are a match to TRBD2. V dropped 5 bases and J dropped 3; count of bases not matched to a gene: 6. The CDR3 sequence is 15 residues long. Germline CDR1 SEHNR, CDR2 FQNEAQ (reference sequence). The CDR3 spells CASSSPGLAGYEQYF. The DNA for the CDR3 is TGTGCCAGCAGCAGCCCCGGACTAGCGGGCTACGAGCAGTACTTC.

V usage is TRBV5-6 and J usage is TRBJ2-2; D not resolved. The CDR3 extends over 14 amino acids. CDR1 SGHDT and CDR2 YYEEEE come from the germline V gene. The V end was cut by 4 bases, the J end by 0 bases, with 7 bases between. Here the CDR3 reads CASSGDSNTGELFF. CDR3 sequence (DNA): TGTGCCAGCAGCGGGGATTCGAACACCGGGGAGCTGTTTTTT.

This clone was counted a few times. The chain recombines TRBV7-9 with TRBJ2-1; no definite D call. The germline V gene encodes CDR1 SEHNR and CDR2 FQNEAQ (reference sequence). The CDR3 is 15 amino acids. Trimming shortened V by 3 bases and J by 0 bases, and 9 bases separated the two germline ends. The CDR3 here is CASSFTPDSYNEQFF. The CDR3 DNA reads as TGTGCCAGCAGCTTCACACCAGACTCCTACAATGAGCAGTTCTTC. The full variable domain, completed using reference TRBV7-9 and TRBJ2-1, is DTGVSQNPRHKITKRGQNVTFRCDPISEHNRLYWYRQTLGQGPEFLTYFQNEAQLEKSRLLSDRFSAERPKGSFSTLEIQRTEQGDSAMYLCASSFTPDSYNEQFFGPGTRLTVL.

This chain connects TRBV10-3 to TRBJ1-2; no reliable D call. Trimming pared 10 bases from V and 1 base from J, leaving 10 bases between. CDR1 ENHRY and CDR2 SYGVKD come from the germline V gene. The CDR3 extends over 12 amino acids. CDR3 sequence reads: CATGENNYGYTF. CDR3 sequence (DNA): TGTGCCACTGGGGAGAATAACTATGGCTACACCTTC.

The rearrangement joins TRBV2 to TRBJ2-7, with unresolved D. Looked up from germline, CDR1 is SNHLY and CDR2 is FYNNEI. The V gene lost 7 bases and the J gene lost 5 bases, with 9 bases spanning the gap. The CDR3 covers 11 residues. The CDR3 sequence is CASNLSNEQYF. The CDR3 DNA reads as TGTGCCAGCAACTTAAGTAACGAGCAGTACTTC.

This clone has only a few counts. The rearrangement links TRBV5-1 to TRBJ2-7, with D perhaps assigned TRBD1 or TRBD2 (5 bases each). Between the trimmed V and J ends, which lost 0 bases and 5 bases, there was a span of 18 bases. Germline CDR1 reads SGHRS; CDR2 reads YFSETQ. The CDR3 consists of 16 residues. Here the CDR3 reads CASSLDIGATVHEQYF. The CDR3 DNA follows: TGCGCCAGCAGCTTGGATATCGGGGCGACGGTCCACGAGCAGTACTTC.

The chain employs TRBV5-1 and TRBJ2-3; 7 bases fit TRBD1. CDR3 length: 15 residues. J lost 5 bases, V lost 0 bases, and 6 bases had no gene match. Germline lookup yields CDR1 SGHRS and CDR2 YFSETQ. CDR3 nucleotides: TGCGCCAGCAGCTTGGGAGGGGGCGCGGTAGATACGCAGTATTTT. It is translated as CASSLGGGAVDTQYF.

This clone showed up just once. A junction end diverges from the germline sequence, so it may reflect a read error. The same CDR3 can be traced to other DNA sequences in this sample. V gene TRBV30 combines with J gene TRBJ2-3; D unresolved. The germline CDR1 and CDR2 sequences are GTSNPN and SVGIG (reference sequence). CDR3 length: 14 residues. The CDR3 spells CAWSVFLPNYTQYF. CDR3 DNA sequence: TGTGCCTGGAGTGTTTTTCTCCCAAACTATACGCAATATTTT.

The chain has TRBV4-3 and TRBJ1-4; D is undetermined. The V and J ends lost 7 bases and 5 bases respectively, with 14 bases between them. CDR3 size: 14 residues. The germline V gene has CDR1 LGHNA and CDR2 YSLEER. CDR3 sequence (DNA): TGCGCCAGCAAATCAGGCGGTGCGAATGAAAAACTGTTTTTT. Amino acids: CASKSGGANEKLFF.

This chain connects TRBV2 to TRBJ2-6; no firm D call. Trimming took 6 bases from V and 0 from J, leaving 12 bases between them. Germline lookup yields CDR1 SNHLY and CDR2 FYNNEI. The CDR3 consists of 16 residues. As DNA, the CDR3 is TGTGCCAGCAGCCCTTATCCCCACTCTGGGGCCAACGTCCTGACTTTC. Its protein product is CASSPYPHSGANVLTF.

The chain links TRBV2 to TRBJ2-3; D could derive from TRBD1 or TRBD2 (6 bases each). Trimming left V 4 bases short and J 7 bases short, with 12 bases between. CDR3 length: 13 amino acids. The germline V gene has CDR1 SNHLY and CDR2 FYNNEI. DNA for the CDR3: TGTGCCAGCAGTGGGGGGGCCTCTAATACGCAGTATTTT. Protein product: CASSGGASNTQYF.

The rearrangement links TRBV13 to TRBJ1-1, with D maybe TRBD1 (6 bases). Germline V gene lookup returns CDR1 PRHDT and CDR2 FYEKMQ (reference sequence). The CDR3 contains 13 residues. V lost 6 bases, J lost 2 bases, and 10 bases lay in between. The CDR3 DNA follows: TGTGCCAGCAGGAGAGGGGGAAACACTGAAGCTTTCTTT. Translated, it gives CASRRGGNTEAFF.